This T cell receptor beta chain was sequenced during a study of immune evolution from preneoplasia to lung adenocarcinoma. Germline-derived CDR1 and CDR2 are LNHDA and SQIVND (reference sequence). Trimming removed 5 bases from V and 12 bases from J; junction bases left unmatched: 11. The CDR3 totals 14 residues. The protocol was immunoSEQ multiplex PCR, while the TCRdb copy is restricted to in-frame clones and leaves out a portion. The repertoire holds fewer than 6,000 clones, with about 81% as singletons. Resections took place in Japan or China from 2014 to 2017. Histologic diagnosis was independently verified by two lung pathologists.

The sequence came from a person between 50 and 69 years old with lung adenocarcinoma. The chain uses TRBV19 and TRBJ2-1; 9 bases are shared with TRBD1. Source material: FFPE normal lung tissue adjacent to the tumor. CDR3 residues: CASSPGQGVSGQFF. The DNA for the CDR3 is TGTGCCAGTAGTCCGGGACAGGGAGTAAGTGGGCAGTTCTTC.